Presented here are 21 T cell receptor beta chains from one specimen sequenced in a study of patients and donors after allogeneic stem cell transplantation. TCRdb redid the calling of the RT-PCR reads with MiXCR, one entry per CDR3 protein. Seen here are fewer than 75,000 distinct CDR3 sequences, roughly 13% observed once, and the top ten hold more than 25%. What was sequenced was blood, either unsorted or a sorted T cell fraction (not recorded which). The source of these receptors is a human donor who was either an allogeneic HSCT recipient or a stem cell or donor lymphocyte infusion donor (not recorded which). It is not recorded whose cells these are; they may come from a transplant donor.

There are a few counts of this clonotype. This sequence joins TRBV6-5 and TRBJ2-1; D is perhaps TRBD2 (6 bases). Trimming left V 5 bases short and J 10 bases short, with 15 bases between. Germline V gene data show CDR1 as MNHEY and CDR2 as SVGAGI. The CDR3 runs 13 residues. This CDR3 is CASSVAAGQEQFF. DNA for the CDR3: TGTGCCAGCAGTGTAGCGGCGGGCCAGGAGCAGTTCTTC.

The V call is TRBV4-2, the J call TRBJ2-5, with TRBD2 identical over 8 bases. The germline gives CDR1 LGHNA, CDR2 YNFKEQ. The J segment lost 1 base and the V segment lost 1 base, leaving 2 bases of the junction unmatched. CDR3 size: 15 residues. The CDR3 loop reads CASSQATSGQETQYF. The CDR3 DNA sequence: TGTGCCAGCAGCCAAGCCACTAGCGGCCAAGAGACCCAGTACTTC.

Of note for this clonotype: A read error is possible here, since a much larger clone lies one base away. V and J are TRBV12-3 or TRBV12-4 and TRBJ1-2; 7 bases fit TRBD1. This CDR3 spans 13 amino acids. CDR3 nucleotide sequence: TGTGCCAGCAGTTTGCCAGGGGGATATGCCTACACCTTC. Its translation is CASSLPGGYAYTF.

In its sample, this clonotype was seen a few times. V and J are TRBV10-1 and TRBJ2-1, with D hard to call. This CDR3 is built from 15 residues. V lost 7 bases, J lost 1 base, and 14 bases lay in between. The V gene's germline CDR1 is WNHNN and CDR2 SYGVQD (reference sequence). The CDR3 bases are TGCGCCAGCACTGGGGATCTCGGGTCCTACAATGAGCAGTTCTTC. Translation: CASTGDLGSYNEQFF.

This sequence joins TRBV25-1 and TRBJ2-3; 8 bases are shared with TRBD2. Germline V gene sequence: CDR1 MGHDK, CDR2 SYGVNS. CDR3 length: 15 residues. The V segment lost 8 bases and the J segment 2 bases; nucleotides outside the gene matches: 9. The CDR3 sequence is CASLGLAGFTDTQYF. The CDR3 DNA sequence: TGTGCCAGCCTGGGGCTAGCGGGTTTCACAGATACGCAGTATTTT.

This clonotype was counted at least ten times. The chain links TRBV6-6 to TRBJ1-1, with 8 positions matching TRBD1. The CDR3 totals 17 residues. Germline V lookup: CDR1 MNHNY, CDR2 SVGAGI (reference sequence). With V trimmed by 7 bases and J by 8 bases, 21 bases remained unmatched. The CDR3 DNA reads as TGTGCCAGCACCACAATTCAGGGGGCGGCGTGGATCGGAGAAGCTTTCTTT. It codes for CASTTIQGAAWIGEAFF.

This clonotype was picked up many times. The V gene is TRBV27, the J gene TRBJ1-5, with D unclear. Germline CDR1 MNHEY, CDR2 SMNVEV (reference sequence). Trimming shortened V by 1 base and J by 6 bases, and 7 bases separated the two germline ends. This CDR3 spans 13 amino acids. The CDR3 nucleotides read TGTGCCAGCAGTTTATGGGCGTCTCAGCCCCAGCATTTT. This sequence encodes CASSLWASQPQHF.

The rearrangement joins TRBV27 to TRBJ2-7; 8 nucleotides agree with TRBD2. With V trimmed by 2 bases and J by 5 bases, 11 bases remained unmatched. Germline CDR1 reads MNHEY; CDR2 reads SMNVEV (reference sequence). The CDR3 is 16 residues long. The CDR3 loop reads CASSLILGAGVNEQYF. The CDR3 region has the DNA TGTGCCAGCAGTTTAATTCTCGGAGCGGGAGTAAACGAGCAGTACTTC.

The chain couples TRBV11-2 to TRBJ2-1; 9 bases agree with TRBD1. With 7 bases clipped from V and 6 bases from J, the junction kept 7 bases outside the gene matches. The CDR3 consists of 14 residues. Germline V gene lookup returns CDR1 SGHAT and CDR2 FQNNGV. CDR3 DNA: TGTGCCAGCACCCGGGACAGGGTTGCCAATGAGCAGTTCTTC. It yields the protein CASTRDRVANEQFF.

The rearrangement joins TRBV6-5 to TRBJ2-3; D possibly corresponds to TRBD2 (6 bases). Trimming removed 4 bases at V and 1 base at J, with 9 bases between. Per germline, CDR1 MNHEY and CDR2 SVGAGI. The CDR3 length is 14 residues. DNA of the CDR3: TGTGCCAGCAGTTGGGACTTCGGCACAGATACGCAGTATTTT. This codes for CASSWDFGTDTQYF.

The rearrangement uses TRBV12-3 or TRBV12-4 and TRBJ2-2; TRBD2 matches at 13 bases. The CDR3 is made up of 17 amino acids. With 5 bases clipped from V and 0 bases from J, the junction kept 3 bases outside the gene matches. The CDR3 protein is CASSGGLAGPNTGELFF. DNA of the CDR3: TGTGCCAGCAGTGGGGGACTAGCGGGACCGAACACCGGGGAGCTGTTTTTT.

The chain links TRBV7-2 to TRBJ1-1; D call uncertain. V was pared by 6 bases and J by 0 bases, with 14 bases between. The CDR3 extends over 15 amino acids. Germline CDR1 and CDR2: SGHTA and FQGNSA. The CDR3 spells CASRGFGRVNTEAFF. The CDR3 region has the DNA TGTGCCAGCAGGGGGTTCGGACGGGTGAACACTGAAGCTTTCTTT.

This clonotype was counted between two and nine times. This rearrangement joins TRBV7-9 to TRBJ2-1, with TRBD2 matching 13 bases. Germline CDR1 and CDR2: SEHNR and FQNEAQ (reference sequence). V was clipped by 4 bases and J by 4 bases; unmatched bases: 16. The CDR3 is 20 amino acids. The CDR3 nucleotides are TGTGCCAGCAGCTGGTCCCTGACTAGCGGGAGGACCTACCCTTACAATGAGCAGTTCTTC. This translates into CASSWSLTSGRTYPYNEQFF.

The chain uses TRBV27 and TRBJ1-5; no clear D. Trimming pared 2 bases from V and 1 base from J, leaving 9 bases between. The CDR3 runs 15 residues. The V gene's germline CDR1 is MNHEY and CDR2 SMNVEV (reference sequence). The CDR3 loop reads CASSLEPRSNQPQHF. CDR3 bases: TGTGCCAGCAGTTTAGAGCCACGAAGCAATCAGCCCCAGCATTTT.

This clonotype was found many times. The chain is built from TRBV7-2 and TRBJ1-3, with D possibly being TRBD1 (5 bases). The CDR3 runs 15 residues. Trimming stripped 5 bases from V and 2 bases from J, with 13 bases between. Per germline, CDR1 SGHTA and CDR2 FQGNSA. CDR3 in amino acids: CASSPGIQAGNTIYF. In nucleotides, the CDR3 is TGTGCCAGCAGCCCAGGCATACAGGCTGGAAACACCATATATTTT.

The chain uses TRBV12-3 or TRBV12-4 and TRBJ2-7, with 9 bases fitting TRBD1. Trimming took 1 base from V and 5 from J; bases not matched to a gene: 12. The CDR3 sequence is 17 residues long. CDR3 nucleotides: TGTGCCAGCAGTTTAGAGGACAGGGGCCTAGAACTCCACGAGCAGTACTTC. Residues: CASSLEDRGLELHEQYF.

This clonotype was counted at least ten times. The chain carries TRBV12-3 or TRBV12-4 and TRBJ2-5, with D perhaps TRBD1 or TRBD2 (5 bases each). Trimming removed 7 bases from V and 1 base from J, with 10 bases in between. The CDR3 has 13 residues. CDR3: CASTRDLQETQYF. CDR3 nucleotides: TGTGCCAGCACTCGGGACCTCCAAGAGACCCAGTACTTC.

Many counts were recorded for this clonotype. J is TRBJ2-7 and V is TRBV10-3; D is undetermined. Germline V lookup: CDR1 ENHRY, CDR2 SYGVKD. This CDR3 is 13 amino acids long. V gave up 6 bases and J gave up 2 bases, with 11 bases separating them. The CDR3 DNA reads TGTGCCATCAGCCGACATATCGCCTACGAGCAGTACTTC. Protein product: CAISRHIAYEQYF.

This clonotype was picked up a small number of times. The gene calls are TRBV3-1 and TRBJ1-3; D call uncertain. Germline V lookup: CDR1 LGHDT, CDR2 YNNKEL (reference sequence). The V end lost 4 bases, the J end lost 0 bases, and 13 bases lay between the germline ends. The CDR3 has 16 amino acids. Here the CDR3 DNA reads TGTGCCAGCAGCCCGGCCGGGCTACTCTCTGGAAACACCATATATTTT. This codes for CASSPAGLLSGNTIYF.

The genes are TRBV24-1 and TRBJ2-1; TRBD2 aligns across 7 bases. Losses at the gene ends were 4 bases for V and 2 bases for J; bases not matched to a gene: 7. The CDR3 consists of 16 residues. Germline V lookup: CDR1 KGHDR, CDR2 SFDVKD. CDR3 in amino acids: CATSEFAGEPYNEQFF. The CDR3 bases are TGTGCCACCAGTGAGTTTGCGGGGGAGCCCTACAATGAGCAGTTCTTC.

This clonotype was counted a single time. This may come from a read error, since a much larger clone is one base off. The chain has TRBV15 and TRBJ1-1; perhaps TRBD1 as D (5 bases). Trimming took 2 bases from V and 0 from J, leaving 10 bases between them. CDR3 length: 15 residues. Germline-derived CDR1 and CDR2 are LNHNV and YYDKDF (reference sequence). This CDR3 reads CATSRNRSMNTEAFF. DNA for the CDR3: TGTGCCACCAGCAGAAACAGGAGCATGAACACTGAAGCTTTCTTT.